Included here is one T cell receptor beta chain sequence, with context. This record comes from a study of technical replicates of blood from several donors. The CDR3 has 14 amino acids. The germline V and J ends were trimmed by 6 bases and 7 bases, with 16 bases remaining between them. Per the germline V gene, CDR1 is LNHDA and CDR2 is SQIVND (reference sequence). Clones were read by immunoSEQ multiplex PCR, and TCRdb kept only the in-frame ones, dropping some. This sample yields more than 70,000 clones, of which about 91% are seen a single time; 0.27% belongs to the top ten. The TCR sequence derives from a human donor in good health. The chain links TRBV19 to TRBJ2-1, with D unclear. The sequenced sample was T cells isolated from PBMCs. CDR3 bases: TGTGCCAGTAGGTTTGCTGGGCGAAATAATGAGCAGTTCTTC. It translates to CASRFAGRNNEQFF.